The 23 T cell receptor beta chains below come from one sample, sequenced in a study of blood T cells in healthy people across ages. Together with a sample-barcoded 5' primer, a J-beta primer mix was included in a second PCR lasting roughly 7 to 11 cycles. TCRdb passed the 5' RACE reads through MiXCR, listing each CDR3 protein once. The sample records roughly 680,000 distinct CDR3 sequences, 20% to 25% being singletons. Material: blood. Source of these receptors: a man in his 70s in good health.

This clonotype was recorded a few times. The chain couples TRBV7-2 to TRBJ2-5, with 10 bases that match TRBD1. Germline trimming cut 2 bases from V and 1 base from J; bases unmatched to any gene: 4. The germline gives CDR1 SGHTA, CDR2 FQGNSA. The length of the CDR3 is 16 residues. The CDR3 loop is CASSLRGQGLQETQYF. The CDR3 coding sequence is TGTGCCAGCAGCTTAAGGGGACAGGGGCTCCAAGAGACCCAGTACTTC.

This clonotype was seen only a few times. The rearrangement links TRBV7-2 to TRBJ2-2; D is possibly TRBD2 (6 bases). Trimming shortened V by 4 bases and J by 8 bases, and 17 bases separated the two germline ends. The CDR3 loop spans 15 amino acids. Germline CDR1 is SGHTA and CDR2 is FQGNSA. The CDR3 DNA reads TGTGCCAGCAGCTACCCCGGGGGAGGATTGGGGGAGCTGTTTTTT. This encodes CASSYPGGGLGELFF.

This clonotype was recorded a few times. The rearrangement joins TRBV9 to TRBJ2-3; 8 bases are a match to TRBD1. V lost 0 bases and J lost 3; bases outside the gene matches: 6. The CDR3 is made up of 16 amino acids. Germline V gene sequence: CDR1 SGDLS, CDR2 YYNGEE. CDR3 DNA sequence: TGTGCCAGCAGCGTAGACCCCGGACAGGGTACAGATACGCAGTATTTT. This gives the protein CASSVDPGQGTDTQYF.

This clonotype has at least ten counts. CDR3 bases: TGCGCCAGCAGCCAAGATTTGGTGACCCGGGGTCAGCCCCAGCATTTT. It is translated as CASSQDLVTRGQPQHF. The J gene is TRBJ1-5, the V gene TRBV4-1; D call uncertain. The CDR3 is made up of 16 amino acids. V was clipped by 0 bases and J by 6 bases, with 15 bases between them. The germline V gene has CDR1 MGHRA and CDR2 YSYEKL.

CDR3 sequence reads: CASSRDWGAVVAFF. Here the CDR3 DNA reads TGTGCCAGCAGCCGAGATTGGGGCGCAGTAGTAGCTTTCTTT. This chain connects TRBV7-8 to TRBJ1-1; D might be TRBD1 (5 bases). Trimming pared 5 bases from V and 10 bases from J, leaving 20 bases between. Germline V CDR1 and CDR2: SGHVS, FQNEAQ. CDR3 length: 14 residues.

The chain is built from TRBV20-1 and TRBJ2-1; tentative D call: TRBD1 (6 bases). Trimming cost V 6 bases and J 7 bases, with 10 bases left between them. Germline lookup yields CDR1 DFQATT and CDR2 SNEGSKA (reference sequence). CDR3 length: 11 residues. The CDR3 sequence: CSAGTGNEQFF. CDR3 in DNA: TGCAGTGCGGGAACAGGGAATGAGCAGTTCTTC.

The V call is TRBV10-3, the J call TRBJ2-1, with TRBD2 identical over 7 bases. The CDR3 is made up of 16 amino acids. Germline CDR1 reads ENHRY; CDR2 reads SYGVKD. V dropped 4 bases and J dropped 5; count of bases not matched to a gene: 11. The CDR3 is CAISVRDGTTDNEQFF. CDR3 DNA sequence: TGTGCCATCAGTGTGAGGGACGGGACTACCGACAATGAGCAGTTCTTC.

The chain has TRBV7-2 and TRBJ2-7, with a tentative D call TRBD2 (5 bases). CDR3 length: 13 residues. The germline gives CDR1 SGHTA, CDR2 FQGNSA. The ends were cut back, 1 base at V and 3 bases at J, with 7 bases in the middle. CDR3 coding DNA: TGTGCCAGCAGCTTAGGCGGACTCTACGAGCAGTACTTC. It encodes CASSLGGLYEQYF. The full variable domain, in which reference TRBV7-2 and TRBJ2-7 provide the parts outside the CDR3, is GAGVSQSPSNKVTEKGKDVELRCDPISGHTALYWYRQSLGQGLEFLIYFQGNSAPDKSGLPSDRFSAERTGGSVSTLTIQRTQQEDSAVYLCASSLGGLYEQYFGPGTRLTVT.

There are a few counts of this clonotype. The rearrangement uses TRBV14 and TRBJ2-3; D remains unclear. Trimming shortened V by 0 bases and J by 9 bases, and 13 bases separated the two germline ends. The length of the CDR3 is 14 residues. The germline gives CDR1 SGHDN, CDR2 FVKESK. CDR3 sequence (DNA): TGTGCCAGCAGCCAAGAACCGGGCGTGGCGACGCAGTATTTT. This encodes CASSQEPGVATQYF.

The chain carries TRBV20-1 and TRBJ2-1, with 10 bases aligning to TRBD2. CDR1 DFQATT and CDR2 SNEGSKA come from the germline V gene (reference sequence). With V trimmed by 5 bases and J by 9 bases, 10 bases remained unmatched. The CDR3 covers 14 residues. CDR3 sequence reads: CSAQRTSGRSEQFF. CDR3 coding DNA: TGCAGTGCTCAAAGGACTAGCGGAAGAAGTGAGCAGTTCTTC.

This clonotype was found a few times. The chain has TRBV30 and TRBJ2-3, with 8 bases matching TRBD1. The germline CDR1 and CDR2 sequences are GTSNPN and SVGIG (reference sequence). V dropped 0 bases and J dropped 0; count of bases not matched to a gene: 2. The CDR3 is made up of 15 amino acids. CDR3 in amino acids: CAWSVRQGSTDTQYF. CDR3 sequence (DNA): TGTGCCTGGAGTGTACGACAGGGGAGCACAGATACGCAGTATTTT.

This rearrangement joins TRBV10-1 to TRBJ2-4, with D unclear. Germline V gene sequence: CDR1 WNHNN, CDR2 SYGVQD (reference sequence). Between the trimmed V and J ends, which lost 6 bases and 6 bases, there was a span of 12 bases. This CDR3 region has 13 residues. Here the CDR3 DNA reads TGCGCCAGCAGCCCAGGCCTAGGAAACATTCAGTACTTC. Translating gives CASSPGLGNIQYF.

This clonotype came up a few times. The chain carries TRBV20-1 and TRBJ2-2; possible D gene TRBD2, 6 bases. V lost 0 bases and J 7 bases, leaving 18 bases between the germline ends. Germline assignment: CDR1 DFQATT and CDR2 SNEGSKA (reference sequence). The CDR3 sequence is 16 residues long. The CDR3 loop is CSARDSRIGEVGELFF. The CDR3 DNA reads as TGCAGTGCTAGAGATTCCCGAATAGGGGAGGTCGGGGAGCTGTTTTTT.

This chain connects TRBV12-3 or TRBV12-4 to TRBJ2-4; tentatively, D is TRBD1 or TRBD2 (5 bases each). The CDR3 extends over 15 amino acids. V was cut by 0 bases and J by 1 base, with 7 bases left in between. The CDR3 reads CASSLAGRAKNIQYF. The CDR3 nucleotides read TGTGCCAGCAGTTTAGCGGGACGGGCCAAAAACATTCAGTACTTC.

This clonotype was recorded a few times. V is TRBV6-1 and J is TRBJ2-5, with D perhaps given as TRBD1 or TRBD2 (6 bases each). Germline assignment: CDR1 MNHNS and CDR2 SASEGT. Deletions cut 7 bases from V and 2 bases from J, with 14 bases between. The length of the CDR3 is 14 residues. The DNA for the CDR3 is TGTGCCAGCACCCGAAGGGGGGATCAAGAGACCCAGTACTTC. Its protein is CASTRRGDQETQYF.

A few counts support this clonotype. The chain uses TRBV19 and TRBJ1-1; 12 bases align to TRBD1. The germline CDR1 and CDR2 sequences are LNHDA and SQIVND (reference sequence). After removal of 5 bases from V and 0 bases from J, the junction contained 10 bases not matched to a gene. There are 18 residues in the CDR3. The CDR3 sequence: CASSGRGQGALMNTEAFF. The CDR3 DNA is TGTGCCAGTAGTGGCCGGGGACAGGGGGCCCTCATGAACACTGAAGCTTTCTTT.

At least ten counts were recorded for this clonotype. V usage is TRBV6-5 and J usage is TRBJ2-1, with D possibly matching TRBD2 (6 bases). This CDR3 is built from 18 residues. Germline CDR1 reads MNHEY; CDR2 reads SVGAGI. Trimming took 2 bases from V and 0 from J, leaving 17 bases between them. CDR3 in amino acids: CASSYGAHSGSSYNEQFF. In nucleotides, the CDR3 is TGTGCCAGCAGTTACGGGGCCCATAGCGGCAGCTCCTACAATGAGCAGTTCTTC.

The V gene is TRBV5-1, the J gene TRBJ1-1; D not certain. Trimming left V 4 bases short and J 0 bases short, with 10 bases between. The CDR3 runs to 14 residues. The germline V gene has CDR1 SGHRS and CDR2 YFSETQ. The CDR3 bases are TGCGCCAGCAGCCTCTATGAGATGAACACTGAAGCTTTCTTT. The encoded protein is CASSLYEMNTEAFF. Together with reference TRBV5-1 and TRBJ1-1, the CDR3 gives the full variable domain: KAGVTQTPRYLIKTRGQQVTLSCSPISGHRSVSWYQQTPGQGLQFLFEYFSETQRNKGNFPGRFSGRQFSNSRSEMNVSTLELGDSALYLCASSLYEMNTEAFFGQGTRLTVV.

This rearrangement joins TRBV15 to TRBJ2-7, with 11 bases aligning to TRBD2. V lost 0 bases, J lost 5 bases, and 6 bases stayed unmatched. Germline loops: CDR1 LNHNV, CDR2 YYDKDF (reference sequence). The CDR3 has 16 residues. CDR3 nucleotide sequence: TGTGCCACCAGCAGAGAACTAGCGGGAGTAATCCACGAGCAGTACTTC. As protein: CATSRELAGVIHEQYF.

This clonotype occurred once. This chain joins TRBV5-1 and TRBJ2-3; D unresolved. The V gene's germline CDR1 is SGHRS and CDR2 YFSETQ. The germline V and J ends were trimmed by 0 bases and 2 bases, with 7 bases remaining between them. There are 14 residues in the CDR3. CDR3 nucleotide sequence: TGCGCCAGCAGCTTGGATCAGCCCACAGATACGCAGTATTTT. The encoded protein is CASSLDQPTDTQYF. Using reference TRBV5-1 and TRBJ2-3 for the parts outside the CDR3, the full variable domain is KAGVTQTPRYLIKTRGQQVTLSCSPISGHRSVSWYQQTPGQGLQFLFEYFSETQRNKGNFPGRFSGRQFSNSRSEMNVSTLELGDSALYLCASSLDQPTDTQYFGPGTRLTVL.

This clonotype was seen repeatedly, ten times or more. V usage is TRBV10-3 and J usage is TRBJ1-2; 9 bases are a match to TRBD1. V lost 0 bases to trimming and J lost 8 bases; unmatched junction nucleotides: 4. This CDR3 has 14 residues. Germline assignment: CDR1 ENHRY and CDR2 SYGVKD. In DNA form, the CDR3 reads TGTGCCATCAGTGAGTCGACAGGGGGTGGCGGCTACACCTTC. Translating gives CAISESTGGGGYTF.

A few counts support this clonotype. The CDR3 region is CASSLSDRPTGNTIYF. In DNA, the CDR3 is TGTGCCAGCAGCCTAAGCGACAGGCCAACTGGAAACACCATATATTTT. The chain recombines TRBV3-1 with TRBJ1-3; a weak D match, TRBD1 (6 bases). Deletions cut 4 bases from V and 2 bases from J, with 15 bases between. From germline, CDR1 is LGHDT and CDR2 YNNKEL (reference sequence). The CDR3 is 16 amino acids.

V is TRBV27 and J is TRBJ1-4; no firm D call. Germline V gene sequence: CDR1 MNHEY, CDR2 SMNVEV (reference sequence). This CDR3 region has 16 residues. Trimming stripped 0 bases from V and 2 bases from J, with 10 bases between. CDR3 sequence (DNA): TGTGCCAGCAGTTTATCTGGGCATTTCACTAATGAAAAACTGTTTTTT. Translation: CASSLSGHFTNEKLFF.